This T cell receptor beta chain was identified during a study of T cell repertoires in cytomegalovirus infection. In the study overall: Indications came from public TCR beta signatures; they pointed to CMV infection and to a matching HLA type. Findings of the study overall: Summed frequency of shared TCR beta families picked out CMV carriers who also had the relevant HLA. Ex vivo responses were dominated by HLA-C-restricted CMV-specific TCR beta clonotypes.

In germline, CDR1 is MNHEY, CDR2 SMNVEV (reference sequence). The CDR3 consists of 16 residues. V was clipped by 2 bases and J by 3 bases, with 16 bases between them. MiXCR, run by TCRdb on the reads, gives a single entry per CDR3 protein. The sample includes some 120,000 distinct CDR3 sequences, over 25% seen only once; the top ten take around three fifths. This clonotype was seen more than once but under ten times. As yet, its antigen is unknown. The V and J genes are TRBV27 and TRBJ1-1; D is perhaps TRBD1 (6 bases). The source of this sequence is a human donor in good health (CMV status not recorded). Some clones in this sample may be carry-over from other donors' samples. Sequencing was performed on CD8+ T cells from cultured PBMCs, taken from culture after CMV antigen stimulation. The CDR3 DNA reads as TGTGCCAGCAGTTTACGGGTCTGGGGGCCGGACACTGAAGCTTTCTTT. It yields the protein CASSLRVWGPDTEAFF.